The 27 T cell receptor beta chains in this list originate from one sample, sequenced in a study of T cells in Graves' hyperthyroidism and ophthalmopathy. Amplified TCR beta CDR3 regions derived from RNA transcripts. HTBI primers were employed in a first-round RT-PCR of the TCR CDR3. MiXCR, applied by TCRdb to the multiplex PCR reads, yields one record per CDR3 protein. The data contain about 350,000 distinct CDR3 sequences, around 15% of them seen just once; the ten biggest clones take up under 25%. What was sequenced was blood. These receptors all stem from an older woman with Graves' ophthalmopathy.

Comment on this clonotype: A much larger clone lies one base from this, so it may be a read error. The CDR3 reads CSARDSPGDAGAYVLTF. The CDR3 bases are TGCAGTGCTAGAGATTCCCCCGGAGATGCTGGGGCCTACGTCCTGACTTTC. The chain uses TRBV20-1 and TRBJ2-6; D might be TRBD1 (5 bases). Germline lookup yields CDR1 DFQATT and CDR2 SNEGSKA (reference sequence). The CDR3 has 17 amino acids.

Many counts were recorded for this clonotype. This chain uses TRBV3-1 with TRBJ2-7, with D maybe TRBD2 (6 bases). Looked up from germline, CDR1 is LGHDT and CDR2 is YNNKEL (reference sequence). The germline V and J ends were trimmed by 4 bases and 4 bases, with 11 bases remaining between them. The CDR3 is made up of 13 amino acids. CDR3 sequence (DNA): TGTGCCAGCAGCCCCACGACTAGTTACGAGCAGTACTTC. This sequence encodes CASSPTTSYEQYF.

This clonotype was seen at least ten times. The CDR3 loop reads CAWSAGQASSLYEQYF. The CDR3 bases are TGTGCCTGGAGCGCGGGACAGGCCTCTTCGCTTTACGAGCAGTACTTC. The chain recombines TRBV30 with TRBJ2-7, with TRBD1 identical over 8 bases. This CDR3 has 16 residues. J lost 4 bases, V lost 3 bases, and 14 bases had no gene match. The germline CDR1 and CDR2 sequences are GTSNPN and SVGIG (reference sequence).

This clonotype was detected many times. The chain recombines TRBV28 with TRBJ2-1, with D maybe TRBD1 (5 bases). Germline V gives CDR1 MDHEN, CDR2 SYDVKM. V dropped 3 bases and J dropped 2 bases, with 17 bases sitting between them. The CDR3 length is 17 residues. CDR3 DNA sequence: TGTGCCAGCAGTTTGAGGTCCCAGGGATTGCCCTACAATGAGCAGTTCTTC. Its protein product is CASSLRSQGLPYNEQFF.

This clonotype was detected many times. V usage is TRBV12-3 or TRBV12-4 and J usage is TRBJ1-1; D perhaps matches TRBD1 (6 bases). Trimming took 3 bases from V and 6 from J, leaving 14 bases between them. CDR3 length: 14 amino acids. The DNA of the CDR3 is TGTGCCAGCAGTTTGGGGGGGCGCCCCGCTGAAGCTTTCTTT. Its protein is CASSLGGRPAEAFF.

This clonotype appeared a few times. The chain employs TRBV20-1 and TRBJ2-7; TRBD1 aligns across 7 bases. This CDR3 region has 15 residues. After removal of 7 bases from V and 3 bases from J, the junction contained 15 bases not matched to a gene. From germline, CDR1 is DFQATT and CDR2 SNEGSKA (reference sequence). Here the CDR3 DNA reads TGCAGTGGCTTCGAACCGGGACAGCTAGTCTACGAGCAGTACTTC. This codes for CSGFEPGQLVYEQYF.

This clonotype came up many times. The V call is TRBV30, the J call TRBJ1-5, with D perhaps TRBD1 (5 bases). This CDR3 spans 15 amino acids. The germline V gene has CDR1 GTSNPN and CDR2 SVGIG (reference sequence). V lost 1 base and J 2 bases, leaving 12 bases between the germline ends. CDR3 in DNA: TGTGCCTGGAGTGGCTTCCAGGGACGCAATCAGCCCCAGCATTTT. Translation gives CAWSGFQGRNQPQHF.

This clonotype was seen ten or more times. This chain uses TRBV28 with TRBJ2-7, with a weak D call TRBD1 (5 bases). The CDR3 extends over 13 amino acids. The germline gives CDR1 MDHEN, CDR2 SYDVKM. With 3 bases removed from V and 3 bases from J, the gap between germline ends came to 9 bases. This chain's CDR3 is CASSFDRNYEQYF. Written as DNA, the CDR3 is TGTGCCAGCAGTTTTGACAGAAACTACGAGCAGTACTTC.

This clonotype was seen ten or more times. DNA for the CDR3: TGTGCCTGGCGACTAGCGGGGGGAAAGCAGTTCTTC. Translating gives CAWRLAGGKQFF. The chain recombines TRBV30 with TRBJ2-1; 13 positions match TRBD2. Per germline, CDR1 GTSNPN and CDR2 SVGIG (reference sequence). This CDR3 spans 12 amino acids. V gave up 5 bases and J gave up 11 bases; unmatched junction bases: 3.

The gene calls are TRBV11-2 and TRBJ2-5; maybe TRBD1 (6 bases). Trimming stripped 6 bases from V and 6 bases from J, with 17 bases between. Germline V gene lookup returns CDR1 SGHAT and CDR2 FQNNGV. This CDR3 spans 14 amino acids. The DNA for the CDR3 is TGTGCCAGCAGTTCGCTTCAGGGGCGAAAGACCCAGTACTTC. It codes for CASSSLQGRKTQYF. The full variable domain, in which reference TRBV11-2 and TRBJ2-5 provide the parts outside the CDR3, is EAGVAQSPRYKIIEKRQSVAFWCNPISGHATLYWYQQILGQGPKLLIQFQNNGVVDDSQLPKDRFSAERLKGVDSTLKIQPAKLEDSAVYLCASSSLQGRKTQYFGPGTRLLVL.

This clonotype was found many times. The CDR3 bases are TGTGCCAGCAGCCAGCGTGGGGGGGAGCAGTTCTTC. Its protein is CASSQRGGEQFF. The rearrangement uses TRBV7-2 and TRBJ2-1; possibly TRBD2 for D (6 bases). This CDR3 is built from 12 residues. V was shortened by 5 bases and J by 10 bases, with 12 bases between the two germline ends. Per germline, CDR1 SGHTA and CDR2 FQGNSA.

This clonotype was picked up many times. This rearrangement joins TRBV5-1 to TRBJ2-1, with D tentatively TRBD1 (6 bases). Per germline, CDR1 SGHRS and CDR2 YFSETQ. Trimming cost V 2 bases and J 0 bases, with 12 bases left between them. CDR3 length: 16 residues. The CDR3 loop reads CASSFRGGPSYNEQFF. In DNA form, the CDR3 reads TGCGCCAGCAGCTTCAGGGGCGGGCCCTCCTACAATGAGCAGTTCTTC.

This clonotype has just a few counts. The rearrangement uses TRBV12-3 or TRBV12-4 and TRBJ2-1; 9 nucleotides agree with TRBD2. V was clipped by 3 bases and J by 7 bases; unmatched bases: 7. The CDR3 is 15 residues long. The DNA of the CDR3 is TGTGCCAGCAGTTTGCGCGGGAGGGCCAAAAATGAGCAGTTCTTC. It specifies CASSLRGRAKNEQFF.

This clonotype has a handful of counts. The rearrangement joins TRBV7-3 to TRBJ2-2, with 8 positions matching TRBD2. Germline-derived CDR1 and CDR2 are SGHTA and FQGTGA. The CDR3 runs to 16 residues. The V and J ends lost 2 bases and 6 bases, in that order; junction bases with no gene match: 8. Here the CDR3 reads CASSLPGGGAAGELFF. The DNA of the CDR3 is TGTGCCAGCAGCTTACCGGGGGGGGGCGCGGCCGGGGAGCTGTTTTTT.

This clonotype was recorded at least ten times. J is TRBJ1-1 and V is TRBV20-1, with D hard to call. Germline CDR1 reads DFQATT; CDR2 reads SNEGSKA (reference sequence). CDR3 size: 13 residues. V was trimmed by 3 bases and J by 1 base, leaving 9 bases between them. CDR3 sequence (DNA): TGCAGTGCTAGTGGACGGCAGAACACTGAAGCTTTCTTT. This gives the protein CSASGRQNTEAFF.

DNA of the CDR3: TGTGCCACCAGTGATGGGACTAGCGGGAGGGCCTTGAATGAGCAGTTCTTC. It encodes CATSDGTSGRALNEQFF. The chain is built from TRBV24-1 and TRBJ2-1; TRBD2 matches at 16 bases. The CDR3 is 17 residues long. Per the germline V gene, CDR1 is KGHDR and CDR2 is SFDVKD. The junction had 5 bases not matched to a gene; V was cut back by 3 bases and J by 7 bases.

This clonotype was picked up a small number of times. Germline and junction disagree at one end, which may indicate a read error. This rearrangement joins TRBV7-9 to TRBJ2-2; TRBD1 or TRBD2 may be the D gene (6 bases each). CDR3 size: 16 residues. Germline V gene sequence: CDR1 SEHNR, CDR2 FQNEAQ (reference sequence). CDR3 DNA: TGTGCCAGCAGCCCCCGGGGGCTAGCGAACACCGGGGAGCTGTCTTTT. Protein sequence: CASSPRGLANTGELSF.

V usage is TRBV5-1 and J usage is TRBJ2-7; 7 nucleotides align to TRBD1. The CDR3 is 15 residues long. The J segment lost 3 bases and the V segment lost 3 bases, leaving 9 bases of the junction unmatched. Germline-derived CDR1 and CDR2 are SGHRS and YFSETQ. The CDR3 DNA reads as TGCGCCAGCAGCTCCCAGGGGGACCCGCTCTACGAGCAGTACTTC. Protein product: CASSSQGDPLYEQYF.

This clonotype was seen many times. The chain has TRBV2 and TRBJ1-2, with 7 bases fitting TRBD1. CDR1 SNHLY and CDR2 FYNNEI come from the germline V gene. V lost 6 bases, J lost 2 bases, and 12 bases stayed unmatched. The CDR3 length is 16 residues. The CDR3 region is CASRPLGLTGNYGYTF. The CDR3 DNA reads as TGTGCCAGCAGACCTCTGGGGCTGACAGGGAACTATGGCTACACCTTC. Combining the CDR3 with reference TRBV2 and TRBJ1-2 gives the whole variable domain EPEVTQTPSHQVTQMGQEVILRCVPISNHLYFYWYRQILGQKVEFLVSFYNNEISEKSEIFDDQFSVERPDGSNFTLKIRSTKLEDSAMYFCASRPLGLTGNYGYTFGSGTRLTVV.

There are many counts of this clonotype. The chain carries TRBV3-1 and TRBJ2-2, with a tentative D call TRBD1 (6 bases). The V and J ends lost 3 bases and 10 bases respectively, with 9 bases between them. This CDR3 contains 12 residues. The germline V gene encodes CDR1 LGHDT and CDR2 YNNKEL (reference sequence). The CDR3, as DNA: TGTGCCAGCAGCCACGACAGGTTGGAGCTGTTTTTT. Protein product: CASSHDRLELFF.

Ten or more counts support this clonotype. V usage is TRBV28 and J usage is TRBJ1-1; 9 bases fit TRBD1. Germline V gene data show CDR1 as MDHEN and CDR2 as SYDVKM. The CDR3 is 15 residues long. The V gene end was trimmed by 5 bases and the J gene end by 5 bases; junction bases not matched to a gene: 9. CDR3 sequence: CASSTATGGWTEAFF. CDR3 bases: TGTGCCAGCAGTACCGCTACAGGGGGCTGGACTGAAGCTTTCTTT.

This clonotype was observed a handful of times. The chain links TRBV9 to TRBJ2-6, with 8 bases lining up with TRBD1. Trimming took 4 bases from V and 0 from J; bases not matched to a gene: 9. Germline CDR1 SGDLS, CDR2 YYNGEE. This CDR3 contains 18 residues. The CDR3 is CASSTRDRLISGANVLTF. The CDR3 coding sequence is TGTGCCAGCAGCACCCGGGACAGGCTAATCTCTGGGGCCAACGTCCTGACTTTC.

There are a few counts of this clonotype. V usage is TRBV9 and J usage is TRBJ2-1, with TRBD2 as a possible D gene (7 bases). The germline V gene encodes CDR1 SGDLS and CDR2 YYNGEE. The CDR3 consists of 15 residues. V was cut by 3 bases and J by 3 bases, with 13 bases left in between. The CDR3 region is CASSAGGGGYNEQFF. The CDR3 nucleotides read TGTGCCAGCAGCGCCGGCGGGGGCGGCTACAATGAGCAGTTCTTC.

This clonotype was seen a few times. This rearrangement joins TRBV29-1 to TRBJ2-2, with TRBD2 identical over 9 bases. The CDR3 runs 15 residues. The germline CDR1 and CDR2 sequences are SQVTM and ANQGSEA. V lost 4 bases, J lost 1 base, and 4 bases stayed unmatched. CDR3 nucleotides: TGCAGCGTTGCTAGCGGGGAGATGAACACCGGGGAGCTGTTTTTT. Protein product: CSVASGEMNTGELFF.

About this clonotype itself: This could be a read error, since a much larger clone is one nucleotide away. The chain carries TRBV28 and TRBJ2-1; D unresolved. The CDR3 has 16 residues. Germline CDR1 is MDHEN and CDR2 is SYDVKM. CDR3 amino acids: CASSHRTARSYSEQFF. The CDR3 DNA is TGTGCCAGCAGCCACCGGACCGCCCGCTCCTACAGTGAGCAGTTCTTC. The full variable domain, in which reference TRBV28 and TRBJ2-1 provide the parts outside the CDR3, is DVKVTQSSRYLVKRTGEKVFLECVQDMDHENMFWYRQDPGLGLRLIYFSYDVKMKEKGDIPEGYSVSREKKERFSLILESASTNQTSMYLCASSHRTARSYSEQFFGPGTRLTVL.

This clonotype was counted many times. This chain connects TRBV5-4 to TRBJ2-7; D perhaps matches TRBD1 (6 bases). Germline values: CDR1 SGHNT, CDR2 YYREEE (reference sequence). The CDR3 is 16 residues long. V lost 0 bases and J 7 bases, leaving 20 bases between the germline ends. DNA of the CDR3: TGTGCCAGCAGCTTGGCCGGGGCAGGGGCGCTTCAGGAGCAGTACTTC. It translates to CASSLAGAGALQEQYF.

Note on this clonotype: At one end, the junction sequence differs from germline, possibly due to a read error. The J gene is TRBJ1-5, the V gene TRBV6-2 or TRBV6-3; perhaps TRBD1 as D (5 bases). The CDR3 spans 15 residues. Germline V gene lookup returns CDR1 MNHEY and CDR2 SVGEGT. The CDR3 DNA reads as TGTGCCAGCAGAGGAGGGGTGGTAAGCAATCGGCCCCAGCATTTT. Protein product: CASRGGVVSNRPQHF.